Listed here are 15 T cell receptor beta chains from one sample, sequenced in a study of regulatory T cells in long-lasting Graves disease. Indicated time point: newly diagnosed GD, antithyroid drugs for less than 3 months. Preparation of the TCR library used RNA extracted from PBMCs. Libraries of TCR beta came from iRepertoire HTBI primers plus Arm-PCR of CDR3 regions. TCRdb ran MiXCR on the multiplex PCR reads and lists one entry per CDR3 protein. The table lists approximately 400,000 distinct CDR3 sequences, 15% of them singletons. The same specimen was also included in a second study, on T cells in Graves' hyperthyroidism and ophthalmopathy.

Here the sequenced sample was peripheral blood mononuclear cells (PBMCs), taken at new diagnosis, from a patient treated with antithyroid drugs. The receptors were sampled from a woman between 35 and 50 years old with Graves disease.

The V call is TRBV4-3, the J call TRBJ2-1; TRBD2 might be the D (6 bases). Between the trimmed V and J ends, which lost 0 bases and 0 bases, there was a span of 12 bases. Germline V gene data show CDR1 as LGHNA and CDR2 as YSLEER. The CDR3 runs to 17 residues. CDR3 sequence reads: CASSQDHGAGSYNEQFF. CDR3 nucleotide sequence: TGCGCCAGCAGCCAAGATCATGGAGCGGGCTCCTACAATGAGCAGTTCTTC.

In its sample, this clonotype was seen many times. This sequence joins TRBV7-2 and TRBJ2-3; a possible D gene is TRBD1 (5 bases). The V gene lost 3 bases and the J gene lost 0 bases, with 16 bases spanning the gap. CDR1 is SGHTA, CDR2 FQGNSA, per germline. The CDR3 totals 17 residues. The CDR3 DNA is TGTGCCAGCAGCTTCTTCGGGCAGGGATGGAGCACAGATACGCAGTATTTT. This sequence encodes CASSFFGQGWSTDTQYF.

This chain uses TRBV3-1 with TRBJ1-4; TRBD1 agrees at 8 bases. The CDR3 is 12 residues long. Germline V CDR1 and CDR2: LGHDT, YNNKEL (reference sequence). In DNA, the CDR3 is TGTGTGAGCAGGGGACAGGATGAAAAACTGTTTTTT. Protein: CVSRGQDEKLFF.

Many counts were recorded for this clonotype. V gene TRBV18 combines with J gene TRBJ1-1, with a possible D match to TRBD1 (5 bases). Trimming took 3 bases from V and 0 from J, leaving 14 bases between them. The germline gives CDR1 KGHSH, CDR2 LQKENI. The CDR3 consists of 16 residues. CDR3 coding DNA: TGTGCCAGCTCACCCCACCCTGGGACTTTGAACACTGAAGCTTTCTTT. Translated, it gives CASSPHPGTLNTEAFF.

Many counts were recorded for this clonotype. The V gene is TRBV28, the J gene TRBJ2-1; 7 nucleotides match TRBD2. This CDR3 contains 12 residues. Per germline, CDR1 MDHEN and CDR2 SYDVKM. Unmatched junction bases numbered 3, after V lost 2 bases and J lost 11 bases. CDR3 in amino acids: CASSLGRAKQFF. Here the CDR3 DNA reads TGTGCCAGCAGTTTAGGGAGGGCAAAGCAGTTCTTC.

This clonotype occurred a few times. The rearrangement joins TRBV7-9 to TRBJ2-7; D might be TRBD1 or TRBD2, each matching 6 bases. The germline V gene has CDR1 SEHNR and CDR2 FQNEAQ (reference sequence). CDR3 length equals 13 residues. Between the trimmed V and J ends, which lost 1 base and 7 bases, there was a span of 11 bases. CDR3 DNA: TGTGCCAGCAGCTTAGGTGGGGGGCTTGAGCAGTACTTC. It translates to CASSLGGGLEQYF.

V and J are TRBV2 and TRBJ1-2; 7 bases are a match to TRBD1. The germline gives CDR1 SNHLY, CDR2 FYNNEI. J gave up 13 bases and V 6 bases, and 14 bases lay outside the gene matches. The CDR3 sequence is 13 residues long. Here the CDR3 DNA reads TGTGCCAGCAGAACCGAAGAGGGGGCCTCGTGCACCTTC. Protein: CASRTEEGASCTF.

At least ten counts were recorded for this clonotype. J is TRBJ2-5 and V is TRBV10-3; D not certain. This CDR3 contains 11 residues. Germline V gene lookup returns CDR1 ENHRY and CDR2 SYGVKD. Deletions cut 8 bases from V and 2 bases from J, with 6 bases between. The CDR3 protein is CAIATQETQYF. In DNA, the CDR3 is TGTGCCATCGCCACTCAAGAGACCCAGTACTTC.

CDR3 DNA sequence: TGTGCCAGCAGGGCTTGGGGGGGGAATTCACCCCTCCACTTT. Its translation is CASRAWGGNSPLHF. This chain connects TRBV27 to TRBJ1-6; D possibly corresponds to TRBD1 (5 bases). CDR3 length: 14 amino acids. Germline CDR1 MNHEY, CDR2 SMNVEV (reference sequence). V lost 6 bases and J lost 7, with 13 bases in between.

This clonotype was detected many times. The chain employs TRBV7-2 and TRBJ2-3; the D gene is possibly TRBD1 (5 bases). Germline-derived CDR1 and CDR2 are SGHTA and FQGNSA. V shed 0 bases and J shed 2 bases, with 9 bases lying between them. The CDR3 is 15 residues long. CDR3 bases: TGTGCCAGCAGCTTAGCCCAGGGATACACAGATACGCAGTATTTT. Encoded protein: CASSLAQGYTDTQYF. Supplemented by reference TRBV7-2 and TRBJ2-3, the full variable domain reads GAGVSQSPSNKVTEKGKDVELRCDPISGHTALYWYRQSLGQGLEFLIYFQGNSAPDKSGLPSDRFSAERTGGSVSTLTIQRTQQEDSAVYLCASSLAQGYTDTQYFGPGTRLTVL.

This clonotype was seen at least ten times. This chain uses TRBV11-2 with TRBJ2-3; D not certain. V lost 2 bases, J lost 6 bases, and 9 bases lay in between. This CDR3 spans 13 amino acids. Germline V gene lookup returns CDR1 SGHAT and CDR2 FQNNGV. The CDR3 sequence is CASSLQREDTQYF. CDR3 DNA: TGTGCCAGCAGCTTACAGCGAGAGGATACGCAGTATTTT.

The chain links TRBV20-1 to TRBJ2-4; 9 positions match TRBD2. This CDR3 is built from 17 residues. V lost 0 bases to trimming and J lost 5 bases; unmatched junction nucleotides: 11. CDR1 DFQATT and CDR2 SNEGSKA come from the germline V gene (reference sequence). The CDR3 loop is CSARDPAGGGAQNIQYF. The CDR3 region has the DNA TGCAGTGCTAGAGATCCGGCGGGAGGGGGGGCCCAAAACATTCAGTACTTC.

The sample holds many counts of this clonotype. This chain links TRBV10-3 with TRBJ2-2; D uncertain. The CDR3 has 15 amino acids. The germline gives CDR1 ENHRY, CDR2 SYGVKD. The V gene lost 9 bases and the J gene lost 4 bases, with 18 bases spanning the gap. As DNA, the CDR3 is TGTGCCATTTTATCGGGCGCAGGTAGCACCGGGGAGCTGTTTTTT. Translated: CAILSGAGSTGELFF.

This clonotype was observed a few times. The gene calls are TRBV28 and TRBJ2-7; 7 bases agree with TRBD1. This CDR3 is built from 12 residues. Germline-derived CDR1 and CDR2 are MDHEN and SYDVKM. V lost 11 bases to trimming and J lost 4 bases; unmatched junction nucleotides: 8. Here the CDR3 reads CAASGTDYEQYF. The CDR3 coding sequence is TGTGCCGCATCCGGGACAGATTACGAGCAGTACTTC.

This clonotype was detected many times. J is TRBJ1-1 and V is TRBV28; 7 bases fit TRBD1. CDR3 length equals 12 residues. Trimming took 7 bases from V and 6 from J; bases not matched to a gene: 5. Germline V CDR1 and CDR2: MDHEN, SYDVKM. DNA for the CDR3: TGTGCCAGCATAAGGACAGGACCTGAAGCTTTCTTT. Translated: CASIRTGPEAFF.